The clone carrying this T cell receptor beta chain was recorded many times. The antigen is undetermined. As to time point: patch test 2, 6 weeks after DPC sensitization. Treatment indicated: therapeutic diphenylcyclopropenone sensitization with weekly scalp DPC. The CDR3 consists of 13 residues. The germline V gene encodes CDR1 SEHNR and CDR2 FQNEAQ (reference sequence). V was clipped by 6 bases and J by 3 bases, with 9 bases between them. This record comes from a study of human T cells and chemical hapten exposure. Study information: Investigators sensitized approximately 2 cm by approximately 2 cm of upper inner arm skin with 2% DPC. Patch tests of 0.01% DPC on the upper back were read at 6 days.

TCRdb independently ran MiXCR on the RACE reads; one entry per CDR3 protein. Found here are about 78,000 distinct CDR3 sequences, 8.5% of them singletons; the top ten hold around 3.5%. Findings of the study overall: PT1 expanded TCR numbers tracked positively with patch test score. Healthy people's immune response may differ from that of the donors, who had alopecia.

This receptor was taken from a woman aged 45-59 years with alopecia areata. Some clones in this sample may be carry-over from other donors' samples. The chain has TRBV7-9 and TRBJ1-3; D is ambiguous. Material: whole blood, obtained in connection with sensitization to the hapten diphenylcyclopropenone (DPC). The chain's CDR3 is CASSLRLGNTIYF. The DNA for the CDR3 is TGTGCCAGCAGTCTTCGCCTTGGAAACACCATATATTTT.